This TCR beta chain was found in a study of CD8 T cells in Susac syndrome. Whole-study findings and limits: The number of individuals included in the study's TCR sequencing and HLA analysis was acknowledged as relatively small.

Sequencing of TCR beta was carried out in blood CD8+ and CD4+ T cells. Note on this clonotype: As yet, its antigen is unknown.

Reverse transcription of about 0.45 to 1 ug RNA was carried out with random hexamers. Multiplex immunoSEQ PCR targeted 54 Vbeta and 13 Jbeta TCR beta segments. Each CDR3 protein is one row after TCRdb ran MiXCR on the immunoSEQ multiplex PCR reads. The data show approximately 190,000 distinct CDR3 sequences, over 90% seen once. V shed 3 bases and J shed 5 bases, with 10 bases lying between them. CDR3 length: 14 residues. CDR1 is MNHEY and CDR2 is SMNVEV in the germline V gene (reference sequence). The source is a human donor with multiple sclerosis. The rearrangement uses TRBV27 and TRBJ1-4, with a possible D match to TRBD1 (6 bases). Material: CD4+ T cells from PBMCs. The CDR3 protein is CASSFSGQNEKLFF. The CDR3 DNA reads TGTGCCAGCAGTTTTTCCGGACAGAATGAAAAACTGTTTTTT.